This T cell receptor (beta chain) is from a study of blood T cell repertoires in COVID-19. Study at large: From the United States, Italy and Spain came samples of acute and convalescent COVID-19. The analysed material was cDNA or gDNA that came from T cells, B-cell-depleted T cells, or PBMCs.

In the original processing: Amplification with reference gene primers provided the estimates of nucleated cell counts. Sequenced by immunoSEQ multiplex PCR; TCRdb stores in-frame clones only, minus some. V and J calls and clone size are those listed in that table; D and trimming were worked out from the DNA. Of 140,000 to 150,000 clones in the sample, roughly 88% were seen once. The CDR3 consists of 14 residues. Germline V CDR1 and CDR2: SGHTA, FQGTGA. V was clipped by 6 bases and J by 3 bases; unmatched bases: 4. Source material: peripheral blood. V gene TRBV7-3 combines with J gene TRBJ2-3; 9 bases match TRBD1. The sequence came from a woman aged 60-75 years with COVID-19, enrolled during active disease. In DNA form, the CDR3 reads TGTGCCAGCAGGAGGACAGGGGAAACAGATACGCAGTATTTT. Protein sequence: CASRRTGETDTQYF.